The entry that follows covers one T cell receptor (beta chain) sequence. This entry belongs to a study of OX40 agonist ivuxolimab in advanced cancers. Germline values: CDR1 LNHNV, CDR2 YYDKDF (reference sequence). The CDR3 is 17 residues long. Trimming removed 5 bases from V and 0 bases from J, with 19 bases in between. Assay used: immunoSEQ multiplex PCR; TCRdb lists only in-frame clones, some missing. The sample carries approximately 23,000 clones, 80% to 85% recorded once. The source was CD4+ or CD8+ T cells sorted from blood, collected in a trial of the OX40 agonist ivuxolimab. The rearrangement links TRBV15 to TRBJ1-1, with D perhaps matching TRBD1 (5 bases). The sequence was obtained from an adult with an advanced solid tumor such as melanoma, head and neck, liver or kidney cancer. This chain's CDR3 is CATSPGGGVNMNTEAFF. The CDR3 nucleotides read TGTGCCACCAGCCCCGGGGGAGGGGTGAACATGAACACTGAAGCTTTCTTT.